Following are 27 T cell receptor beta chains from one sample sequenced in a study of T cell clonotyping in hematopoietic cell transplantation. TCRdb keeps only in-frame clones here, not all; method: immunoSEQ multiplex PCR. This repertoire shows 15,000 to 20,000 clones, about two thirds found once; its top ten account for almost 9.5%. The sample taken for sequencing was peripheral blood mononuclear cells. The receptors were gathered from a woman aged 55-69 years in good health. Some clones in this sample may be carry-over from other donors' samples.

This chain joins TRBV5-1 and TRBJ1-5, with D uncertain. The CDR3 loop spans 13 amino acids. With 0 bases removed from V and 4 bases from J, the gap between germline ends came to 5 bases. CDR1 and CDR2 from the germline V gene are SGHRS and YFSETQ. CDR3 DNA: TGCGCCAGCAGCTTGGACAGAAATCAGCCCCAGCATTTT. Translated: CASSLDRNQPQHF.

The chain carries TRBV19 and TRBJ1-5, with TRBD1 matching over 9 bases. J was trimmed by 6 bases and V by 1 base; bases with no gene match: 22. Germline V CDR1 and CDR2: LNHDA, SQIVND (reference sequence). The CDR3 totals 21 residues. DNA for the CDR3: TGTGCCAGTAGTATAGGCAGAACCGGGACAGGGACCTTCACGAAGGGTCAGCCCCAGCATTTT. Protein sequence: CASSIGRTGTGTFTKGQPQHF. The whole variable domain, remainder taken from reference TRBV19 and TRBJ1-5, is DGGITQSPKYLFRKEGQNVTLSCEQNLNHDAMYWYRQDPGQGLRLIYYSQIVNDFQKGDIAEGYSVSREKKESFPLTVTSAQKNPTAFYLCASSIGRTGTGTFTKGQPQHFGDGTRLSIL.

The chain has TRBV6-6 and TRBJ1-1, with D unclear. The germline V gene encodes CDR1 MNHNY and CDR2 SVGAGI (reference sequence). V was trimmed by 0 bases and J by 3 bases, leaving 11 bases between them. This CDR3 spans 15 amino acids. This CDR3 reads CASSYSRGNDTEAFF. CDR3 in DNA: TGTGCCAGCAGTTACTCGAGAGGGAACGACACTGAAGCTTTCTTT.

The chain couples TRBV4-2 to TRBJ2-2; D gene uncertain. Germline V gene sequence: CDR1 LGHNA, CDR2 YNFKEQ. With 0 bases removed from V and 3 bases from J, the gap between germline ends came to 8 bases. CDR3 length equals 15 residues. The chain's CDR3 is CASSQDPWDTGELFF. The CDR3 DNA sequence: TGTGCCAGCAGCCAAGATCCCTGGGACACCGGGGAGCTGTTTTTT.

This chain connects TRBV15 to TRBJ1-1, with D possibly TRBD1 on 5 matching bases. The CDR3 sequence is 14 residues long. V was trimmed by 0 bases and J by 9 bases, leaving 14 bases between them. Germline assignment: CDR1 LNHNV and CDR2 YYDKDF (reference sequence). CDR3 sequence reads: CATSRDTQAGKAFF. CDR3 nucleotide sequence: TGTGCCACCAGCAGAGATACGCAGGCAGGGAAAGCTTTCTTT.

V usage is TRBV7-9 and J usage is TRBJ2-6; TRBD1 matches at 7 bases. V lost 1 base to trimming and J lost 4 bases; unmatched junction nucleotides: 7. This CDR3 contains 17 residues. Germline V gene lookup returns CDR1 SEHNR and CDR2 FQNEAQ (reference sequence). The CDR3 DNA sequence: TGTGCCAGCAGCTTAGGGGACAGTGCTCTCGGGGCCAACGTCCTGACTTTC. Protein product: CASSLGDSALGANVLTF. Complete variable domain (other parts from reference TRBV7-9 and TRBJ2-6): DTGVSQNPRHKITKRGQNVTFRCDPISEHNRLYWYRQTLGQGPEFLTYFQNEAQLEKSRLLSDRFSAERPKGSFSTLEIQRTEQGDSAMYLCASSLGDSALGANVLTFGAGSRLTVL.

The chain is built from TRBV2 and TRBJ1-6, with 9 bases lining up with TRBD1. Looked up from germline, CDR1 is SNHLY and CDR2 is FYNNEI. This CDR3 is 14 amino acids long. The V and J ends lost 5 bases and 10 bases, in that order; junction bases with no gene match: 6. CDR3 sequence: CASSQDRGYSPLHF. CDR3 in DNA: TGTGCCAGCAGTCAGGACAGGGGTTACTCACCCCTCCACTTT.

There are a few counts of this clone. The V call is TRBV19, the J call TRBJ1-2, with D maybe TRBD1 (5 bases). The V gene's germline CDR1 is LNHDA and CDR2 SQIVND (reference sequence). Trimming shortened V by 3 bases and J by 0 bases, and 8 bases separated the two germline ends. This CDR3 has 14 residues. CDR3 sequence (DNA): TGTGCCAGTAGTATTCCGGGGGCTAACTATGGCTACACCTTC. It yields the protein CASSIPGANYGYTF. Filled out from reference TRBV19 and TRBJ1-2, the complete variable domain reads DGGITQSPKYLFRKEGQNVTLSCEQNLNHDAMYWYRQDPGQGLRLIYYSQIVNDFQKGDIAEGYSVSREKKESFPLTVTSAQKNPTAFYLCASSIPGANYGYTFGSGTRLTVV.

The rearrangement uses TRBV6-5 and TRBJ2-1; 10 bases match TRBD1. The CDR3 contains 15 residues. Germline V lookup: CDR1 MNHEY, CDR2 SVGAGI. After removal of 6 bases from V and 5 bases from J, the junction contained 7 bases not matched to a gene. CDR3 in DNA: TGTGCCAGCAGCGAGGACAGGGGGGCCAACAATGAGCAGTTCTTC. It encodes CASSEDRGANNEQFF.

This rearrangement joins TRBV30 to TRBJ1-1; 7 nucleotides match TRBD1. Germline V gene data show CDR1 as GTSNPN and CDR2 as SVGIG (reference sequence). CDR3 size: 14 residues. Germline trimming cut 0 bases from V and 3 bases from J; bases unmatched to any gene: 4. The CDR3 reads CAWSVPGGDTEAFF. The CDR3 DNA follows: TGTGCCTGGAGTGTACCAGGGGGAGACACTGAAGCTTTCTTT.

This clone was observed a handful of times. This chain links TRBV2 with TRBJ2-5, with D perhaps matching TRBD1 or TRBD2 (5 bases each). The germline V gene encodes CDR1 SNHLY and CDR2 FYNNEI. The CDR3 spans 12 residues. The V and J ends lost 8 bases and 5 bases respectively, with 12 bases between them. The CDR3 is CASGDPNETQYF. In nucleotides, the CDR3 is TGTGCCAGCGGGGACCCTAACGAGACCCAGTACTTC.

Notes on this clone: The junction departs from the called germline gene at one end, perhaps through a read error. V usage is TRBV7-9 and J usage is TRBJ1-3, with TRBD1 matching 8 bases. CDR3 size: 12 residues. In germline, CDR1 is SEHNR, CDR2 FQNEAQ (reference sequence). The CDR3 spells CASSSGTGGADF. The CDR3 DNA is TGTGCCAGCAGCTCGGGGACAGGCGGCGCGGATTTT. Full variable domain (rest looked up from reference TRBV7-9 and TRBJ1-3): DTGVSQNPRHKITKRGQNVTFRCDPISEHNRLYWYRQTLGQGPEFLTYFQNEAQLEKSRLLSDRFSAERPKGSFSTLEIQRTEQGDSAMYLCASSSGTGGADFGEGSWLTVV.

This clone was seen more than once but under ten times. DNA of the CDR3: TGTGCCAGCAGCCCGCAACAGGGGGCTAACTATGGCTACACCTTC. Its translation is CASSPQQGANYGYTF. This chain links TRBV7-2 with TRBJ1-2; 8 bases line up with TRBD1. The V segment lost 5 bases and the J segment 0 bases; nucleotides outside the gene matches: 5. Germline loops: CDR1 SGHTA, CDR2 FQGNSA. This CDR3 is built from 15 residues.

The chain uses TRBV9 and TRBJ2-7; the D is unclear. CDR3 length equals 14 residues. From germline, CDR1 is SGDLS and CDR2 YYNGEE. V lost 0 bases to trimming and J lost 5 bases, with 12 bases between them. In DNA form, the CDR3 reads TGTGCCAGCAGCGTAGATAATACCTACCACGAGCAGTACTTC. Translating it yields CASSVDNTYHEQYF.

The chain joins TRBV9 to TRBJ2-2; D gene uncertain. Trimming removed 2 bases from V and 8 bases from J, with 10 bases in between. This CDR3 has 13 amino acids. From germline, CDR1 is SGDLS and CDR2 YYNGEE. CDR3 bases: TGTGCCAGCAGCGTTGCTCCTGATGGGGAGCTGTTTTTT. It encodes CASSVAPDGELFF.

The chain has TRBV5-1 and TRBJ2-7, with 11 bases matching TRBD2. J was trimmed by 1 base and V by 4 bases; bases with no gene match: 10. In germline, CDR1 is SGHRS, CDR2 YFSETQ. CDR3 size: 17 residues. CDR3 region: CASSRSGRAAESYEQYF. The CDR3 DNA follows: TGCGCCAGCAGCCGTAGCGGGAGGGCCGCGGAGTCCTACGAGCAGTACTTC.

This clone was picked up a small number of times. The V gene is TRBV27, the J gene TRBJ1-1, with TRBD1 matching 7 bases. V was clipped by 6 bases and J by 1 base; unmatched bases: 11. The CDR3 has 16 amino acids. Germline CDR1 and CDR2: MNHEY and SMNVEV (reference sequence). CDR3 in DNA: TGTGCCAGCAGCCCTCTGATAGGGGGCTGGAACACTGAAGCTTTCTTT. It encodes CASSPLIGGWNTEAFF.

The rearrangement joins TRBV5-4 to TRBJ1-1; TRBD1 might be the D (6 bases). The CDR3 spans 15 residues. With 4 bases removed from V and 5 bases from J, the gap between germline ends came to 18 bases. CDR1 and CDR2 from the germline V gene are SGHNT and YYREEE (reference sequence). The CDR3 is CASSLLGQLGTEAFF. CDR3 DNA sequence: TGTGCCAGCAGCCTTCTCGGACAGTTGGGTACTGAAGCTTTCTTT.

The chain couples TRBV7-8 to TRBJ1-5; unclear D gene. The CDR3 runs to 15 residues. Germline CDR1 reads SGHVS; CDR2 reads FQNEAQ. Deletions cut 1 base from V and 0 bases from J, with 7 bases between. The CDR3, as DNA: TGTGCCAGCAGCTTAGGACCTAATAGCAATCAGCCCCAGCATTTT. Its protein is CASSLGPNSNQPQHF.

The V and J genes are TRBV29-1 and TRBJ2-1; D is undetermined. The CDR3 spans 10 residues. Germline V CDR1 and CDR2: SQVTM, ANQGSEA. Trimming cost V 7 bases and J 3 bases, with 4 bases left between them. The CDR3 DNA sequence: TGCAGCGGGGGCTACAATGAGCAGTTCTTC. Translated: CSGGYNEQFF.

This sequence joins TRBV7-2 and TRBJ1-2, with 9 positions matching TRBD1. Germline trimming cut 3 bases from V and 7 bases from J; bases unmatched to any gene: 9. In germline, CDR1 is SGHTA, CDR2 FQGNSA. This CDR3 has 15 residues. The CDR3 DNA is TGTGCCAGCAGCTTTACAGGGGGCGCAATTGGTGGCTACACCTTC. Protein product: CASSFTGGAIGGYTF.

This chain links TRBV6-1 with TRBJ1-6, with 8 bases identical to TRBD1. Germline V lookup: CDR1 MNHNS, CDR2 SASEGT. The length of the CDR3 is 15 residues. Unmatched junction bases numbered 9, after V lost 6 bases and J lost 8 bases. CDR3 coding DNA: TGTGCCAGCAGGTACGACAGGGGATGGGATTCACCCCTCCACTTT. Its protein product is CASRYDRGWDSPLHF.

The J gene is TRBJ2-2, the V gene TRBV7-2, with D maybe TRBD2 (6 bases). From germline, CDR1 is SGHTA and CDR2 FQGNSA. Trimming took 0 bases from V and 9 from J, leaving 14 bases between them. This CDR3 is 15 amino acids long. In nucleotides, the CDR3 is TGTGCCAGCAGCTTAGCAGGGACTTTAGCCAGGGAGCTGTTTTTT. Its translation is CASSLAGTLARELFF.

V gene TRBV7-3 combines with J gene TRBJ1-1, with 9 positions matching TRBD1. The CDR3 totals 13 residues. The V gene's germline CDR1 is SGHTA and CDR2 FQGTGA. The J segment lost 8 bases and the V segment lost 4 bases, leaving 5 bases of the junction unmatched. In DNA, the CDR3 is TGTGCCAGCAGCTCACTACAGGGGGCAGAAGCTTTCTTT. Protein sequence: CASSSLQGAEAFF.

The chain recombines TRBV7-9 with TRBJ2-5; no reliable D call. The V gene's germline CDR1 is SEHNR and CDR2 FQNEAQ (reference sequence). The CDR3 is 12 residues long. Trimming pared 5 bases from V and 5 bases from J, leaving 9 bases between. In DNA form, the CDR3 reads TGTGCCAGCAGCCTAAGAGATGAGACCCAGTACTTC. Protein: CASSLRDETQYF.

This clone was seen more than once but under ten times. The V call is TRBV7-3, the J call TRBJ2-2, with D uncertain. The CDR3 sequence is 14 residues long. Trimming pared 0 bases from V and 1 base from J, leaving 3 bases between. Germline-derived CDR1 and CDR2 are SGHTA and FQGTGA. CDR3 nucleotide sequence: TGTGCCAGCAGCTTAACAGGGAACACCGGGGAGCTGTTTTTT. Its translation is CASSLTGNTGELFF.

J is TRBJ2-5 and V is TRBV6-1; perhaps TRBD1 as D (6 bases). The CDR3 covers 13 residues. V lost 6 bases and J lost 11, with 19 bases in between. Germline loops: CDR1 MNHNS, CDR2 SASEGT. CDR3 loop: CASRDQGSGTQYF. In nucleotides, the CDR3 is TGTGCCAGCAGAGATCAGGGGAGTGGTACTCAGTACTTC.